One and the same sample provided the 8 T cell receptor beta chains below, sequenced in a study of cytomegalovirus exposure and HLA in healthy donors (dated by TCRdb to 2016 to 2017). Library generation was performed with the immunoSEQ multiplex PCR assay. For the multiplex PCR, a mixture combining 60 forward primers for TCR Vbeta segments and 13 reverse primers for TCR Jbeta segments was used. Sourced from immuneACCESS, this table was stored by TCRdb with only in-frame sequences that have V and J called. A share of the clones is absent; for the studies checked, an unresolved V gene accounts for under half, and the remainder has no known explanation. The table of this sample itemizes approximately 110,000 clones. Roughly 2% of the sample is in the top ten clones. Sequenced input: PBMCs. The receptors stem from a man aged 35 to 55 in good health and CMV-seronegative.

The J gene is TRBJ2-1, the V gene TRBV13; TRBD2 agrees at 7 bases. CDR1 and CDR2 (germline): PRHDT, FYEKMQ (reference sequence). Unmatched junction bases numbered 10, after V lost 5 bases and J lost 0 bases. This CDR3 contains 17 residues. This chain's CDR3 is CASSPAAGEGSYNEQFF. As DNA, the CDR3 is TGTGCCAGCAGCCCGGCGGCGGGAGAAGGCTCCTACAATGAGCAGTTCTTC. The variable domain in full, with the rest retrieved from reference TRBV13 and TRBJ2-1, is AAGVIQSPRHLIKEKRETATLKCYPIPRHDTVYWYQQGPGQDPQFLISFYEKMQSDKGSIPDRFSAQQFSDYHSELNMSSLELGDSALYFCASSPAAGEGSYNEQFFGPGTRLTVL.

The chain couples TRBV7-2 to TRBJ2-7; the match to TRBD1 covers 8 bases. The CDR3 spans 15 residues. Germline-derived CDR1 and CDR2 are SGHTA and FQGNSA. With V trimmed by 0 bases and J by 2 bases, 3 bases remained unmatched. This CDR3 is CASSLAGQGAYEQYF. The CDR3 coding sequence is TGTGCCAGCAGCTTAGCCGGACAGGGAGCCTACGAGCAGTACTTC.

V usage is TRBV6-5 and J usage is TRBJ2-5; 10 bases are a match to TRBD2. Per the germline V gene, CDR1 is MNHEY and CDR2 is SVGAGI. There are 16 residues in the CDR3. Trimming took 0 bases from V and 5 from J; bases not matched to a gene: 6. This CDR3 is CASSYSGLAGAETQYF. CDR3 DNA: TGTGCCAGCAGTTACTCGGGGCTAGCGGGAGCGGAGACCCAGTACTTC.

The chain joins TRBV5-6 to TRBJ2-7; tentatively, D is TRBD2 (6 bases). In germline, CDR1 is SGHDT, CDR2 YYEEEE. The CDR3 length is 13 residues. Trimming cost V 3 bases and J 6 bases, with 13 bases left between them. The CDR3 coding sequence is TGTGCCAGCAGCTCACTACTAGCTTTCGAGCAGTACTTC. Translated: CASSSLLAFEQYF.

CDR3 nucleotides: TGTGCCAGCAGCACCCAGGGACAGGGGAGCTCCTACGAGCAGTACTTC. Translated, it gives CASSTQGQGSSYEQYF. J is TRBJ2-7 and V is TRBV9; 10 bases line up with TRBD1. Losses at the gene ends were 4 bases for V and 0 bases for J; bases not matched to a gene: 7. Germline loops: CDR1 SGDLS, CDR2 YYNGEE. This CDR3 has 16 amino acids.

CDR3 nucleotides: TGTGCCAGCAGCCTTATGGAGACTAGCGGAGGGGAGGGAGATACGCAGTATTTT. Its protein is CASSLMETSGGEGDTQYF. The chain uses TRBV11-2 and TRBJ2-3; 9 bases fit TRBD2. The length of the CDR3 is 18 residues. Trimming cost V 5 bases and J 5 bases; bases outside gene matches: 17. CDR1 SGHAT and CDR2 FQNNGV come from the germline V gene. Full variable domain (rest looked up from reference TRBV11-2 and TRBJ2-3): EAGVAQSPRYKIIEKRQSVAFWCNPISGHATLYWYQQILGQGPKLLIQFQNNGVVDDSQLPKDRFSAERLKGVDSTLKIQPAKLEDSAVYLCASSLMETSGGEGDTQYFGPGTRLTVL.

On this clone itself: A read error may account for a junction end that differs from germline. The same CDR3 also results from other DNA sequences found in this sample. The chain uses TRBV4-2 and TRBJ1-2; no clear D. This CDR3 has 14 amino acids. Germline V gene sequence: CDR1 LGHNA, CDR2 YNFKEQ. This CDR3 reads CASSEGDSNYGYTF. CDR3 nucleotide sequence: TGTGCCAGCAGCGAGGGAGATTCTAACTACGGCTACACCTTC.

The chain has TRBV30 and TRBJ1-5; 10 bases are a match to TRBD1. After removal of 3 bases from V and 0 bases from J, the junction contained 8 bases not matched to a gene. The CDR3 runs 17 residues. The germline V gene has CDR1 GTSNPN and CDR2 SVGIG (reference sequence). In DNA form, the CDR3 reads TGTGCCTGGAGCACGGACAGGGGGGGAAGTAGCAATCAGCCCCAGCATTTT. As protein: CAWSTDRGGSSNQPQHF.